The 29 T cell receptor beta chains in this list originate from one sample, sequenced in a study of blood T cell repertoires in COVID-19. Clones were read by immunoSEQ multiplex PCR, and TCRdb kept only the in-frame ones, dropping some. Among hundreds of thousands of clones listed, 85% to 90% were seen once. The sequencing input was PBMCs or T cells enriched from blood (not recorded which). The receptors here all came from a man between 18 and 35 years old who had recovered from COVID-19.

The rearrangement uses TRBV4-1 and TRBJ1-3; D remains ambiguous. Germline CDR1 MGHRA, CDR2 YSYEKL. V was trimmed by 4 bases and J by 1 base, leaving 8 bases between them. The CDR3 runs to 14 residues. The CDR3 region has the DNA TGCGCCAGCAGCCGGGAGCATTCTGGAAACACCATATATTTT. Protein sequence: CASSREHSGNTIYF.

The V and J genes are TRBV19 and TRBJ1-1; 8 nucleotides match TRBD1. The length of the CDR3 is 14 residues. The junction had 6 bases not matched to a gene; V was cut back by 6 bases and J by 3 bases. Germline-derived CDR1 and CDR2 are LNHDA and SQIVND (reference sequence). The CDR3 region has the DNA TGTGCCAGTAGCCGTGACAGGGGATACACTGAAGCTTTCTTT. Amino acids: CASSRDRGYTEAFF.

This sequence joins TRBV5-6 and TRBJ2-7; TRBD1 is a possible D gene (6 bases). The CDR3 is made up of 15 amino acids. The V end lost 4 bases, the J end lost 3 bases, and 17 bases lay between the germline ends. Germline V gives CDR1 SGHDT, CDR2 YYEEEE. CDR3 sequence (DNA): TGTGCCAGCAGCCCGAGGGGACAAGCAGTCTACGAGCAGTACTTC. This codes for CASSPRGQAVYEQYF.

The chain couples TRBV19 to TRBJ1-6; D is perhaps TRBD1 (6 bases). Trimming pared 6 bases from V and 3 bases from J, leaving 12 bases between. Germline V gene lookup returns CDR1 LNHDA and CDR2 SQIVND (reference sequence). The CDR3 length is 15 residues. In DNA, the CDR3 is TGTGCCAGTAGCGCAGGGGCAATCTATAATTCACCCCTCCACTTT. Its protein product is CASSAGAIYNSPLHF.

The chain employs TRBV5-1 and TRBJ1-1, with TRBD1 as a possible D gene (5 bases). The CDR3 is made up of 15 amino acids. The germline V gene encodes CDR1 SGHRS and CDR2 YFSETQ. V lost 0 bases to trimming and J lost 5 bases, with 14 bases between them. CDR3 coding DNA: TGCGCCAGCAGCTTGGTTGTGGCGGGGGGAACTGAAGCTTTCTTT. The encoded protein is CASSLVVAGGTEAFF.

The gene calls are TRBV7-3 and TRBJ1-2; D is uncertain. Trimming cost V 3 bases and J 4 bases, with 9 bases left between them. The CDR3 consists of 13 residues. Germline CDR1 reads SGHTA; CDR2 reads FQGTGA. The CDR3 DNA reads TGTGCCAGCAGCTTTGACGGAGGCTATGGCTACACCTTC. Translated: CASSFDGGYGYTF.

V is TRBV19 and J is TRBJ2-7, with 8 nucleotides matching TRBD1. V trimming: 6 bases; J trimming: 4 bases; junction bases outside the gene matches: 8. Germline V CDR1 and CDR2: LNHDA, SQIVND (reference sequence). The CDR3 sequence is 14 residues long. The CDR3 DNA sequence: TGTGCCAGTAGCTCAACAGGGGGGAGGTACGAGCAGTACTTC. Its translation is CASSSTGGRYEQYF.

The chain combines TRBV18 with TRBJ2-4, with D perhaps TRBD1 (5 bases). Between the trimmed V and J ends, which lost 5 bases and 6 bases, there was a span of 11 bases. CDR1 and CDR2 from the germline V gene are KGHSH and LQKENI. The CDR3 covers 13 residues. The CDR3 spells CASSDQGRNIQYF. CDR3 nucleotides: TGTGCCAGCTCAGACCAGGGTCGAAACATTCAGTACTTC.

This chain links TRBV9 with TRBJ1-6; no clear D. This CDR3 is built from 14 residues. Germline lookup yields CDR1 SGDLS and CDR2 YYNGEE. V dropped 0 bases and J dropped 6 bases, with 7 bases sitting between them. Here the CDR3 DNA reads TGTGCCAGCAGCGTAGACAGCTCTAATTCACCCCTCCACTTT. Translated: CASSVDSSNSPLHF.

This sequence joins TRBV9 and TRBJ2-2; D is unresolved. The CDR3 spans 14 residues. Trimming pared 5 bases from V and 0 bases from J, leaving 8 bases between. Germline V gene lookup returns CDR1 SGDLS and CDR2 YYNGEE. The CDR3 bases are TGTGCCAGCAGTCCACCTACGAACACCGGGGAGCTGTTTTTT. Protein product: CASSPPTNTGELFF. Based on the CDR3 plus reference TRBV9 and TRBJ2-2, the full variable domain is DSGVTQTPKHLITATGQRVTLRCSPRSGDLSVYWYQQSLDQGLQFLIQYYNGEERAKGNILERFSAQQFPDLHSELNLSSLELGDSALYFCASSPPTNTGELFFGEGSRLTVL.

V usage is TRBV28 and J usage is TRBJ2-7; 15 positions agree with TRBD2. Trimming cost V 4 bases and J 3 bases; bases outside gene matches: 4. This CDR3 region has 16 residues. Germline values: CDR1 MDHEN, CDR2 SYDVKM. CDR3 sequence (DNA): TGTGCCAGCAGTTCCACGGGACTAGCGGGAGGCTACGAGCAGTACTTC. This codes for CASSSTGLAGGYEQYF.

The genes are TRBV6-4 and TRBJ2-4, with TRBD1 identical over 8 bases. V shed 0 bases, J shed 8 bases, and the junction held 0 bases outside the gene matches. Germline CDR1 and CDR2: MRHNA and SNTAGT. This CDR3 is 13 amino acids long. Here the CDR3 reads CASSDSDRDIQYF. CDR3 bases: TGTGCCAGCAGTGACTCGGACAGGGACATTCAGTACTTC.

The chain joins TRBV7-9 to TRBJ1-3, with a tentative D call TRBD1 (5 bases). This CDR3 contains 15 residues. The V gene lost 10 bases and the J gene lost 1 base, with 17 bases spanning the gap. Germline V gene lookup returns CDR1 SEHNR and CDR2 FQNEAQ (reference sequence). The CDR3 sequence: CATSLTGTSGNTIYF. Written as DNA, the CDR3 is TGTGCCACATCATTAACCGGGACTTCTGGAAACACCATATATTTT.

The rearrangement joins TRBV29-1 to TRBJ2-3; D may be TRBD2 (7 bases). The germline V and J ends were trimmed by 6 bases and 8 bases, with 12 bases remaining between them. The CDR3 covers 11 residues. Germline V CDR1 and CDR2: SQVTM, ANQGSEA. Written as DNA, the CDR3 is TGCAGCGTCTGGGCGGGGGCTACGCAGTATTTT. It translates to CSVWAGATQYF.

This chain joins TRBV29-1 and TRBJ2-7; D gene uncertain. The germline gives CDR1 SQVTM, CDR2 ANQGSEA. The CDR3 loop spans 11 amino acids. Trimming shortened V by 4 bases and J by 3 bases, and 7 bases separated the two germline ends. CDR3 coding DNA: TGCAGCGTTGGACGGAGCTACGAGCAGTACTTC. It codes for CSVGRSYEQYF.

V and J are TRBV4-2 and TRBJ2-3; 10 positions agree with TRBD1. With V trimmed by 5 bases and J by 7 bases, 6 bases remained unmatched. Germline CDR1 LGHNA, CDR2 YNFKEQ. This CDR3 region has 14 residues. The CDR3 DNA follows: TGTGCCAGCAGCTCCGGGACAGGGGTGAATACGCAGTATTTT. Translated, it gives CASSSGTGVNTQYF.

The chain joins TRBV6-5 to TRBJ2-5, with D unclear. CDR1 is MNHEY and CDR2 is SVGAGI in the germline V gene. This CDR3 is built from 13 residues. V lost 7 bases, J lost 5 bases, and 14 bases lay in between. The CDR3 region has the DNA TGTGCCAGCAACGGCGGCCCTTGGGAGACCCAGTACTTC. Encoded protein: CASNGGPWETQYF.

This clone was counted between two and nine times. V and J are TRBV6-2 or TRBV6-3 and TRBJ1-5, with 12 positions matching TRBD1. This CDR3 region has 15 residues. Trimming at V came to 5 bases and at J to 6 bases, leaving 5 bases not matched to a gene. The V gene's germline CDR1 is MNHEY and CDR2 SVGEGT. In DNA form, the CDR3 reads TGTGCCAGCAGTCCCGGGACAGGGGGCACTCAGCCCCAGCATTTT. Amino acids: CASSPGTGGTQPQHF.

The CDR3 sequence is CASSQDDNARTGENSPLHF. The DNA for the CDR3 is TGTGCCAGCAGCCAAGATGACAACGCGAGGACGGGAGAAAATTCACCCCTCCACTTT. The rearrangement uses TRBV14 and TRBJ1-6, with D uncertain. The CDR3 covers 19 residues. V was cut by 0 bases and J by 7 bases, with 22 bases left in between. Germline CDR1 and CDR2: SGHDN and FVKESK.

CDR3 amino acids: CSVESGGPSEQYF. In DNA, the CDR3 is TGCAGCGTTGAGTCAGGGGGCCCCTCCGAGCAGTACTTC. V gene TRBV29-1 combines with J gene TRBJ2-7; TRBD1 agrees at 8 bases. There are 13 residues in the CDR3. Unmatched junction bases numbered 7, after V lost 3 bases and J lost 6 bases. Germline assignment: CDR1 SQVTM and CDR2 ANQGSEA.

CDR3 residues: CASSSKTVSYEQYF. The CDR3 nucleotides are TGTGCCAGCAGCTCGAAGACAGTCTCCTACGAGCAGTACTTC. The chain carries TRBV3-1 (or the pseudogene TRBV3-2) and TRBJ2-7; the D gene is possibly TRBD1 (5 bases). The germline CDR1 and CDR2 sequences are LGHDT and YNNKEL (reference sequence). The CDR3 has 14 amino acids. V lost 5 bases to trimming and J lost 0 bases, with 11 bases between them.

CDR3 protein: CAGSKDRFYGYTF. For the CDR3, the DNA is TGTGCCGGCTCAAAGGACAGATTCTATGGCTACACCTTC. The chain combines TRBV28 with TRBJ1-2; weak D call: TRBD1 (6 bases). Germline V gene lookup returns CDR1 MDHEN and CDR2 SYDVKM. The CDR3 is made up of 13 amino acids. The V and J ends lost 11 bases and 4 bases respectively, with 17 bases between them.

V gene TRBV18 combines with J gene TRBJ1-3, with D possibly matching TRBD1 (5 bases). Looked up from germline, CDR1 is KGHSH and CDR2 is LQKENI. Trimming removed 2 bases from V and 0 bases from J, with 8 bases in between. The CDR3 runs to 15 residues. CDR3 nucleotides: TGTGCCAGCTCACCAGACAGTGTCTCTGGAAACACCATATATTTT. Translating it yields CASSPDSVSGNTIYF.

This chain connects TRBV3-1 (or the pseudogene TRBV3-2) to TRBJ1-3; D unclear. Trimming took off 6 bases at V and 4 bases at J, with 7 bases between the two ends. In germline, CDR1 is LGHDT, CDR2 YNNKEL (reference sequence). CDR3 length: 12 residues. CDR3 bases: TGTGCCAGCAGTCTCCCCGGAAACACCATATATTTT. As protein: CASSLPGNTIYF.

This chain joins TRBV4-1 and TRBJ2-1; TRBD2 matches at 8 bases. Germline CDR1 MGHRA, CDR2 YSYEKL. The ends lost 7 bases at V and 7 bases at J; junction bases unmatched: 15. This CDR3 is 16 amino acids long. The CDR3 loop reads CASTPSGSGIRNEQFF. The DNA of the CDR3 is TGCGCCAGCACCCCCAGTGGTAGCGGGATTAGAAATGAGCAGTTCTTC.

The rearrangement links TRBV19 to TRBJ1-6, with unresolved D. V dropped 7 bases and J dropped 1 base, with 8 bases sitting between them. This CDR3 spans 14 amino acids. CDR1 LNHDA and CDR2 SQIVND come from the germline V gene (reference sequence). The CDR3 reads CASKRESYNSPLHF. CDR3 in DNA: TGTGCCAGTAAGCGGGAATCCTATAATTCACCCCTCCACTTT.

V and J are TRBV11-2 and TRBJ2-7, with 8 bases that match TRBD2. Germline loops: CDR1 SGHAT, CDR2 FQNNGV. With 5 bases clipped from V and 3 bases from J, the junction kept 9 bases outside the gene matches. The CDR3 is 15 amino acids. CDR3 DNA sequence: TGTGCCAGCAGCAACGCTAGGCTAGCGGGCTACGAGCAGTACTTC. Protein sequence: CASSNARLAGYEQYF. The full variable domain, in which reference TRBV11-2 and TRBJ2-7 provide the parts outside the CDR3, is EAGVAQSPRYKIIEKRQSVAFWCNPISGHATLYWYQQILGQGPKLLIQFQNNGVVDDSQLPKDRFSAERLKGVDSTLKIQPAKLEDSAVYLCASSNARLAGYEQYFGPGTRLTVT.

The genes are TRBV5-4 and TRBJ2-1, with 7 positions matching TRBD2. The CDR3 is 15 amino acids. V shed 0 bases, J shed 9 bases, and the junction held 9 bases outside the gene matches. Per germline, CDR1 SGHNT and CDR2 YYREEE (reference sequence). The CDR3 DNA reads TGTGCCAGCAGCTTGGGGACTAGGTACCGGGGTGAGCAGTTCTTC. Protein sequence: CASSLGTRYRGEQFF.

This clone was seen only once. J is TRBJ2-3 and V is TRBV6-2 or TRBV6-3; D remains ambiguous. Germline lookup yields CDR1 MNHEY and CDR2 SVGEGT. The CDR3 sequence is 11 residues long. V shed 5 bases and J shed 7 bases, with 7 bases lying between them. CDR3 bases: TGTGCCAGCAGTGCGTTAAATACGCAGTATTTT. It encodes CASSALNTQYF.